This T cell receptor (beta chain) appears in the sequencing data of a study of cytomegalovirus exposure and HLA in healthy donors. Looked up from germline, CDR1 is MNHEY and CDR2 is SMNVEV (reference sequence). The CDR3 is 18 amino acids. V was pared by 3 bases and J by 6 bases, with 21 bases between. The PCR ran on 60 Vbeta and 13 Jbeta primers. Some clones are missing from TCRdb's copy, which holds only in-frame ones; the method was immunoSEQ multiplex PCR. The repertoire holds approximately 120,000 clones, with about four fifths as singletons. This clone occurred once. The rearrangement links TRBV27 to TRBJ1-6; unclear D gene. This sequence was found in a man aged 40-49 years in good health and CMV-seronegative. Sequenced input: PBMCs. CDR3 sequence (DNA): TGTGCCAGCAGTTTTTCCTGGGCAATCACCTTACTTAATTCACCCCTCCACTTT. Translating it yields CASSFSWAITLLNSPLHF.